The subject of this entry is one TCR beta chain. Original processing notes: Reference gene primer amplification in the assay estimated nucleated cell counts. Generated by immunoSEQ multiplex PCR, the TCRdb table keeps only in-frame clones and is missing some. The D gene and trimming were derived from the DNA, and the V and J assignments and clone size from that table. The sample records fewer than 150,000 clones, 75% to 90% being singletons. The sample belongs to a study of blood T cell repertoires in COVID-19. Across the study: Whether acute or convalescent, the COVID-19 samples came from the United States, Italy and Spain.

Participant ages covered roughly 18 to 89 years across 20 to 30 US areas. Which cohort a participant joined came from the clinical history participants gave. The CDR3 extends over 14 amino acids. Germline lookup yields CDR1 SGHNT and CDR2 YYREEE (reference sequence). Trimming cost V 4 bases and J 9 bases; bases outside gene matches: 6. The TCR originated in a man aged 25 to 45 who had recovered from COVID-19. This chain joins TRBV5-4 and TRBJ1-6, with 8 bases identical to TRBD1. Sequencing was done on a sample of PBMCs or T cells enriched from blood (not recorded which). CDR3 nucleotides: TGTGCCAGCAGCCAGGACAGGGATACTTCACCCCTCCACTTT. Its translation: CASSQDRDTSPLHF.